This TCR beta chain was sequenced for a study of metastatic and nonmetastatic thyroid tumors. Deletions cut 1 base from V and 2 bases from J, with 3 bases between. The CDR3 extends over 14 amino acids. Germline lookup yields CDR1 SGHTA and CDR2 FQGNSA. TCRdb recomputed clones from the PCR reads via MiXCR. The sample lists 30,000 to 45,000 clones; under 30% were seen once. Patients were all untreated before their thyroid surgery. V and J are TRBV7-2 and TRBJ2-6, with D uncertain. This clonotype originated in a male donor with papillary thyroid cancer or a benign thyroid nodule (not recorded which). Some clones in this sample may be carry-over from other donors' samples. The material sequenced was blood. CDR3 DNA sequence: TGTGCCAGCAGCTTAGGAACTGGGGCCAACGTCCTGACTTTC. Amino acids: CASSLGTGANVLTF.